The clone carrying this TCR beta chain was observed many times. The antigen is undetermined. The sample is drawn from a study of T-cell reconstitution after alpha-beta-depleted transplantation in children. Study-level points and caveats: The origin of alpha-beta T cells about two months after transplant was reportedly several hundred expanded graft clones. One year after transplant, T-cell counts and diversity came mostly from newly produced T cells. The high TCRbeta diversity at day 60 in some patients came from surviving recipient T cells and thymic progenitors.

Using unique molecular identifiers, the investigators prepared the TCRbeta library. TCRdb re-derived calls from the PCR reads in MiXCR, one entry per CDR3 protein. In the table there are about 250,000 distinct CDR3 sequences, roughly 25% of which are singletons. The CDR3 runs 16 residues. V shed 3 bases and J shed 0 bases, with 9 bases lying between them. Sample: PBMCs, mostly from graft donor cells, taken 360 days after TCRalphabeta/CD19-depleted stem cell transplant. This TCR came from a female patient aged 2-15 years who had a stem cell transplant for congenital amegakaryocytic thrombocytopenia, so the T cells may come from the graft donor. This rearrangement joins TRBV12-3 or TRBV12-4 to TRBJ2-6; D is undetermined. The CDR3 nucleotides are TGTGCCAGCAGTTTTTATGTTAGCTCTGGGGCCAACGTCCTGACTTTC. Translating gives CASSFYVSSGANVLTF.